A selection of T cell receptor beta chains follows, all from one sample in a study of OX40 agonist ivuxolimab in advanced cancers. Measured with immunoSEQ multiplex PCR; TCRdb has only the in-frame clones, and not every one. Of about 77,000 clones listed, roughly nine tenths are singletons. This sample comprised CD4+ or CD8+ T cells sorted from blood, obtained in a trial of the OX40 agonist ivuxolimab. The receptors originated from an adult with an advanced solid tumor such as melanoma, head and neck, liver or kidney cancer. The CDR3 runs from the conserved cysteine through the conserved F or W. The order of the fields is clone size, V gene, D gene, J gene, CDR3 protein, CDR3 DNA. The D gene is left open where the match is weak. Size is omitted from some rows. Given values are once, few, many or a class for expanded clones.

clone_size: NA; v_call: TRBV5-6; d_call: TRBD1; j_call: TRBJ1-4; cdr3_aa: CASSSAGTDLYEKLFF; cdr3_nt: TGTGCCAGCAGCTCCGCTGGGACAGATCTATATGAAAAACTGTTTTTT
clone_size: NA; v_call: TRBV18; d_call: NA; j_call: TRBJ2-1; cdr3_aa: CASSPRTGPYNEQFF; cdr3_nt: TGTGCCAGCTCACCACGAACCGGACCCTACAATGAGCAGTTCTTC
clone_size: NA; v_call: TRBV19; d_call: TRBD1; j_call: TRBJ1-5; cdr3_aa: CASSLTGANQPQHF; cdr3_nt: TGTGCCAGTAGTCTTACAGGGGCCAATCAGCCCCAGCATTTT
clone_size: NA; v_call: TRBV7-3; d_call: NA; j_call: TRBJ2-3; cdr3_aa: CASSYGGDTQYF; cdr3_nt: TGTGCCAGCAGCTACGGGGGAGATACGCAGTATTTT
clone_size: NA; v_call: TRBV7-2; d_call: NA; j_call: TRBJ2-1; cdr3_aa: CASSLMPVYEQFF; cdr3_nt: TGTGCCAGCAGCTTAATGCCTGTTTATGAGCAGTTCTTC
clone_size: NA; v_call: TRBV9; d_call: TRBD2; j_call: TRBJ2-7; cdr3_aa: CASSVAASGHSYEQYF; cdr3_nt: TGTGCCAGCAGCGTAGCTGCTAGCGGCCACTCCTACGAGCAGTACTTC
clone_size: NA; v_call: TRBV7-3; d_call: NA; j_call: TRBJ2-3; cdr3_aa: CASSLTGEKDTQYF; cdr3_nt: TGTGCCAGCAGCTTAACAGGGGAGAAAGATACGCAGTATTTT
clone_size: NA; v_call: TRBV5-4; d_call: TRBD2; j_call: TRBJ2-2; cdr3_aa: CASSSNRTSGWHGELFF; cdr3_nt: TGTGCCAGCAGCTCTAACCGGACTAGCGGGTGGCACGGGGAGCTGTTTTTT
clone_size: NA; v_call: TRBV9; d_call: NA; j_call: TRBJ2-1; cdr3_aa: CASSVAPAREGGEQFF; cdr3_nt: TGTGCCAGCAGCGTAGCCCCGGCCCGAGAGGGGGGTGAGCAGTTCTTC
clone_size: NA; v_call: TRBV29-1; d_call: NA; j_call: TRBJ2-2; cdr3_aa: CSVDTQGTGELFF; cdr3_nt: TGCAGCGTTGACACACAGGGCACCGGGGAGCTGTTTTTT
clone_size: NA; v_call: TRBV19; d_call: NA; j_call: TRBJ2-3; cdr3_aa: CASSLRLTDTQYF; cdr3_nt: TGTGCCAGTAGTCTCCGACTTACAGATACGCAGTATTTT
clone_size: NA; v_call: TRBV9; d_call: TRBD2; j_call: TRBJ2-3; cdr3_aa: CASNRLAGGSDTQYF; cdr3_nt: TGTGCCAGCAACCGACTAGCGGGAGGTTCAGATACGCAGTATTTT
clone_size: NA; v_call: TRBV7-9; d_call: TRBD1; j_call: TRBJ1-1; cdr3_aa: CASSLRDRVTEAFF; cdr3_nt: TGTGCCAGCAGCTTACGGGACAGGGTCACTGAAGCTTTCTTT
clone_size: NA; v_call: TRBV7-2; d_call: NA; j_call: TRBJ1-2; cdr3_aa: CASSLEGANYGYTF; cdr3_nt: TGTGCCAGCAGCTTAGAGGGAGCTAACTATGGCTACACCTTC
clone_size: NA; v_call: TRBV29-1; d_call: NA; j_call: TRBJ2-7; cdr3_aa: CSVAQGPYEQYF; cdr3_nt: TGCAGCGTTGCACAGGGACCCTACGAGCAGTACTTC
clone_size: NA; v_call: TRBV27; d_call: TRBD1; j_call: TRBJ1-5; cdr3_aa: CASSGQGGNQPQHF; cdr3_nt: TGTGCCAGCAGTGGGCAGGGGGGCAATCAGCCCCAGCATTTT
clone_size: NA; v_call: TRBV5-4; d_call: TRBD1; j_call: TRBJ1-4; cdr3_aa: CASSSGQAGEKLFF; cdr3_nt: TGTGCCAGCAGCTCGGGACAGGCGGGGGAAAAACTGTTTTTT
clone_size: NA; v_call: TRBV28; d_call: NA; j_call: TRBJ2-5; cdr3_aa: CASSSHPFHLQGPSETQYF; cdr3_nt: TGTGCCAGCAGTTCGCACCCTTTCCATCTACAGGGACCGAGTGAGACCCAGTACTTC
clone_size: NA; v_call: TRBV29-1; d_call: TRBD2; j_call: TRBJ2-5; cdr3_aa: CSVAGSSGRARETQYF; cdr3_nt: TGCAGCGTTGCGGGGTCTAGCGGGAGGGCCCGGGAGACCCAGTACTTC
clone_size: once; v_call: TRBV6-5; d_call: NA; j_call: TRBJ2-7; cdr3_aa: CASSYSRQAREEQYF; cdr3_nt: TGTGCCAGCAGTTACTCTAGACAGGCCCGGGAGGAGCAGTACTTC
clone_size: NA; v_call: TRBV7-2; d_call: NA; j_call: TRBJ2-2; cdr3_aa: CASSRLNTGELFF; cdr3_nt: TGTGCCAGCAGCCGACTAAACACCGGGGAGCTGTTTTTT
clone_size: NA; v_call: TRBV19; d_call: TRBD1; j_call: TRBJ2-4; cdr3_aa: CASSIDPGQGTAKNIQYF; cdr3_nt: TGTGCCAGTAGTATAGATCCCGGACAGGGAACTGCCAAAAACATTCAGTACTTC